The present T cell receptor (beta chain) was sequenced within a study of Ad26.COV2.S vaccination and SARS-CoV-2 variants. Study background: By the intramuscular route, Ad26.COV2.S was given once, or twice 56 days apart.

The study's findings and limits: The study found higher spike-specific TCR breadth in vaccine than placebo recipients. Placebo recipients and vaccine recipients were similar in non-spike TCR breadth.

This sample's treatment: about 20 received Ad26.COV2.S at low or high dose, single or two shots; 5 received placebo; per-sample allocation not given. Sample collection was performed on day 63 after the first vaccine or placebo injection. Sequenced by immunoSEQ multiplex PCR; TCRdb stores in-frame clones only, minus some. The data hold around 400,000 clones, with about nine tenths observed a single time. Details on this clone: What it recognizes is unknown.

This CDR3 contains 15 residues. Trimming removed 4 bases from V and 6 bases from J; junction bases left unmatched: 11. Germline CDR1 reads SGHNT; CDR2 reads YYREEE (reference sequence). This specimen consisted of peripheral blood, obtained in a trial of Ad26.COV2.S vaccine versus placebo. The receptor was isolated from a person between 18 and 65 years old who received the Ad26.COV2.S COVID-19 vaccine or a placebo. The chain has TRBV5-4 and TRBJ2-7; 9 bases agree with TRBD2. The DNA for the CDR3 is TGTGCCAGCAGCCTCGAAAGCGGGAGGATTGCCGAGCAGTACTTC. Translated: CASSLESGRIAEQYF.